These T cell receptor beta chains were read from a single sample in a study of regulatory T cells in long-lasting Graves disease. TCRdb passed the multiplex PCR reads through MiXCR, listing each CDR3 protein once. The sample has roughly 440,000 distinct CDR3 sequences; approximately 16% are singletons. Another study also made use of these data, one on T cells in Graves' hyperthyroidism and ophthalmopathy.

The sequenced sample was peripheral blood mononuclear cells (PBMCs), obtained at new diagnosis, from a patient treated with antithyroid drugs. These receptors originate from a woman younger than 30 with Graves disease. CDR3s include the opening cysteine and the closing phenylalanine or tryptophan. The order of the fields is J gene, D gene, CDR3 length, clone size, V gene, CDR3 DNA, CDR3 protein. The D gene is left open where the match is weak. Size is omitted from some rows. Given values are once, few, many or a class for expanded clones.

>TRBJ2-2|.|12|many|TRBV30
TGTGCCTGGAGTCCGAACACCGGGGAGCTGTTTTTT
CAWSPNTGELFF
>TRBJ2-7|.|14|few|TRBV27
TGTGCCAGCAGTTCGTCCTTGATACCCTACGAGCAGTACTTC
CASSSSLIPYEQYF
>TRBJ2-1|.|13|.|TRBV5-1
TGCGCCAGCAGCTTGGACCCCGCGGGTGAGCAGTTCTTC
CASSLDPAGEQFF
>TRBJ2-3|TRBD2|16|.|TRBV7-3
TGTGCCAGCAGCGGCTCTAGCGGGAGGGCCGTGGGAACGCAGTATTTT
CASSGSSGRAVGTQYF
>TRBJ1-1|.|13|.|TRBV24-1
TGTGCCACCAGTGAGAGCGCGGGCACTGAAGCTTTCTTT
CATSESAGTEAFF
>TRBJ1-1|.|13|many|TRBV28
TGTGCCAGCAGTTTGTTGGGTGAAGTTGAAGCTTTCTTT
CASSLLGEVEAFF
>TRBJ2-7|.|14|.|TRBV5-8
TGTGCCAGCAGCTTGGTGCTACTACGGTCCGAGCAGTACTTC
CASSLVLLRSEQYF
>TRBJ2-1|.|18|few|TRBV9
TGTGCCAGCAGCGTAGCTTTCGGCCTCCCTCCCTCCTACAATGAGCAGTTCTTC
CASSVAFGLPPSYNEQFF
>TRBJ1-2|.|12|many|TRBV12-3/TRBV12-4
TGTGCCAGCAGTTTTGAGGGAAATGGCTACACCTTC
CASSFEGNGYTF
>TRBJ2-1|TRBD2|17|many|TRBV12-3/TRBV12-4
TGTGCCAGCAGTACCTCGTTGGGGACTAGCGTTTACAATGAGCAGTTCTTC
CASSTSLGTSVYNEQFF
>TRBJ1-1|.|15|few|TRBV28
TGTGCCAGCAGTTTGCTACCCGGGCTGAACACTGAAGCTTTCTTT
CASSLLPGLNTEAFF
>TRBJ1-1|TRBD1|14|many|TRBV29-1
TGCAGCGTTGAAGATCCCCCGTGGGACAGTGAAGCTTTCTTT
CSVEDPPWDSEAFF
>TRBJ2-7|.|13|.|TRBV30
TGTGCCTGGAGCTGGGCAGGGCCCTACGAGCAGTACTTC
CAWSWAGPYEQYF
>TRBJ2-1|.|11|many|TRBV20-1
TGCAGTGCCCAGCCGCGGGATGAGCAGTTCTTC
CSAQPRDEQFF
>TRBJ2-1|TRBD2|15|many|TRBV20-1
TGCAGTGCTAGAGAACTAGCGGAACATTACAATGAGCAGTTCTTC
CSARELAEHYNEQFF
>TRBJ2-3|.|14|.|TRBV6-4
TGTGCCAGCAGTGGAACGGGAGACACAGATACGCAGTATTTT
CASSGTGDTDTQYF
>TRBJ1-2|TRBD1|14|.|TRBV19
TGTGCCAGTAGGGAAGGGACAGGATCCCATCGCTACACCTTC
CASREGTGSHRYTF
>TRBJ1-2|.|15|many|TRBV7-2
TGTGCCAGCAGCCCCCAGGGGTTAGTGGACTATGGCTACACCTTC
CASSPQGLVDYGYTF
>TRBJ1-1|TRBD1|16|.|TRBV28
TGTGCCAGCAGTTTGAGACAGGGGGCGGTTTTGACTGAAGCTTTCTTT
CASSLRQGAVLTEAFF